Presented here are 28 T cell receptor beta chains from one specimen sequenced in a study of T cell changes during pregnancy in multiple sclerosis. Profiled with immunoSEQ multiplex PCR; TCRdb holds only in-frame clones, not every one. The table lists almost 50,000 clones, 80% to 95% of them singletons, with more than 0.95% in the top ten. This specimen was peripheral blood, taken after pregnancy. These receptors were taken from a female donor with multiple sclerosis, enrolled in a pregnancy study.

In this sample, this clone turned up once. This chain joins TRBV6-1 and TRBJ2-5; D possibly corresponds to TRBD2 (6 bases). Trimming left V 3 bases short and J 5 bases short, with 16 bases between. The CDR3 contains 15 residues. Germline lookup yields CDR1 MNHNS and CDR2 SASEGT. The CDR3 DNA follows: TGTGCCAGCAGTGATGGGGCAGGGAGGATGGAGACCCAGTACTTC. Translated: CASSDGAGRMETQYF.

The chain recombines TRBV19 with TRBJ2-7; 8 nucleotides agree with TRBD1. The V gene's germline CDR1 is LNHDA and CDR2 SQIVND (reference sequence). CDR3 length: 16 residues. The V and J ends lost 4 bases and 2 bases, in that order; junction bases with no gene match: 10. Here the CDR3 reads CASSRSAGQVTYEQYF. CDR3 DNA sequence: TGTGCCAGTAGTAGATCGGCGGGACAGGTCACCTACGAGCAGTACTTC.

The chain combines TRBV7-2 with TRBJ1-3; 8 bases agree with TRBD1. Germline CDR1 SGHTA, CDR2 FQGNSA. The length of the CDR3 is 18 residues. V lost 2 bases, J lost 0 bases, and 9 bases stayed unmatched. The CDR3 sequence is CASSLYRGQASSGNTIYF. The DNA for the CDR3 is TGTGCCAGCAGCTTATATAGGGGACAGGCAAGCTCTGGAAACACCATATATTTT.

V is TRBV19 and J is TRBJ2-2; tentatively, D is TRBD2 (5 bases). Between the trimmed V and J ends, which lost 7 bases and 1 base, there was a span of 7 bases. The CDR3 spans 13 residues. CDR1 and CDR2 from the germline V gene are LNHDA and SQIVND (reference sequence). The CDR3 loop is CASIRGNTGELFF. CDR3 nucleotide sequence: TGTGCCAGTATCCGGGGGAACACCGGGGAGCTGTTTTTT.

The genes are TRBV7-3 and TRBJ1-1, with 9 bases fitting TRBD1. The CDR3 sequence is 15 residues long. Germline V gene sequence: CDR1 SGHTA, CDR2 FQGTGA. V gave up 3 bases and J gave up 4 bases; unmatched junction bases: 6. In DNA, the CDR3 is TGTGCCAGCAGCTTGTTAGGACAGGGGATCACTGAAGCTTTCTTT. Translating it yields CASSLLGQGITEAFF.

The gene calls are TRBV19 and TRBJ2-7, with a weak D call TRBD2 (7 bases). V lost 4 bases and J 2 bases, leaving 12 bases between the germline ends. The CDR3 covers 14 residues. Germline loops: CDR1 LNHDA, CDR2 SQIVND (reference sequence). The CDR3 region is CASSKGGATYEQYF. Here the CDR3 DNA reads TGTGCCAGTAGTAAGGGGGGGGCGACCTACGAGCAGTACTTC.

V and J are TRBV18 and TRBJ1-2, with 9 bases that match TRBD1. V gave up 5 bases and J gave up 4 bases; unmatched junction bases: 11. CDR1 is KGHSH, CDR2 LQKENI, per germline. The CDR3 extends over 16 amino acids. The chain's CDR3 is CASSTGTGNPSYGYTF. The CDR3 DNA follows: TGTGCCAGCTCAACCGGGACAGGGAATCCCAGCTATGGCTACACCTTC.

The J gene is TRBJ2-7, the V gene TRBV5-4, with TRBD2 matching over 8 bases. Germline CDR1 SGHNT, CDR2 YYREEE (reference sequence). CDR3 length: 14 residues. Trimming cost V 4 bases and J 3 bases; bases outside gene matches: 6. This CDR3 reads CASSPGGGGYEQYF. The CDR3 nucleotides read TGTGCCAGCAGCCCGGGGGGGGGCGGCTACGAGCAGTACTTC.

This chain connects TRBV11-2 to TRBJ1-4; D remains ambiguous. Trimming pared 7 bases from V and 7 bases from J, leaving 16 bases between. This CDR3 is built from 14 residues. The germline CDR1 and CDR2 sequences are SGHAT and FQNNGV. CDR3 loop: CASTSLAPIEKLFF. The CDR3 region has the DNA TGTGCCAGCACCTCCTTGGCCCCCATTGAAAAACTGTTTTTT.

The V and J genes are TRBV29-1 and TRBJ1-1; 8 nucleotides agree with TRBD1. Trimming cost V 1 base and J 1 base; bases outside gene matches: 11. Germline values: CDR1 SQVTM, CDR2 ANQGSEA. The CDR3 covers 17 residues. CDR3 nucleotide sequence: TGCAGCGTTGAAGGGTTACAGGGGGAGGTCTGGAACACTGAAGCTTTCTTT. It is translated as CSVEGLQGEVWNTEAFF.

V and J are TRBV27 and TRBJ2-2; D might be TRBD1 (6 bases). The germline CDR1 and CDR2 sequences are MNHEY and SMNVEV (reference sequence). The CDR3 is 12 amino acids. Trimming took 3 bases from V and 10 from J, leaving 9 bases between them. CDR3 region: CASSFGGTELFF. The CDR3 nucleotides are TGTGCCAGCAGTTTTGGGGGCACGGAGCTGTTTTTT.

V usage is TRBV19 and J usage is TRBJ2-5; TRBD2 matches at 8 bases. CDR3 length: 14 amino acids. Germline V lookup: CDR1 LNHDA, CDR2 SQIVND (reference sequence). V lost 4 bases, J lost 5 bases, and 6 bases stayed unmatched. In DNA, the CDR3 is TGTGCCAGTAGTAGCCGGACTAGCTTGGAGACCCAGTACTTC. It translates to CASSSRTSLETQYF.

This clone was picked up one time. V usage is TRBV7-2 and J usage is TRBJ1-1; 8 positions match TRBD1. After removal of 4 bases from V and 5 bases from J, the junction contained 18 bases not matched to a gene. Germline V gene lookup returns CDR1 SGHTA and CDR2 FQGNSA. This CDR3 is 18 amino acids long. DNA for the CDR3: TGTGCCAGCAGCTCCGAACGGGACAGGTTCTTTATCGGGACTGAAGCTTTCTTT. Translating it yields CASSSERDRFFIGTEAFF. The full variable domain, with the rest looked up from reference TRBV7-2 and TRBJ1-1, is GAGVSQSPSNKVTEKGKDVELRCDPISGHTALYWYRQSLGQGLEFLIYFQGNSAPDKSGLPSDRFSAERTGGSVSTLTIQRTQQEDSAVYLCASSSERDRFFIGTEAFFGQGTRLTVV.

This clone occurred once. This chain uses TRBV5-4 with TRBJ2-7, with a possible D match to TRBD1 (7 bases). CDR3 length: 15 amino acids. Trimming took 3 bases from V and 4 from J, leaving 17 bases between them. The germline gives CDR1 SGHNT, CDR2 YYREEE (reference sequence). CDR3 DNA sequence: TGTGCCAGCAGCTCCCAGGGGGGCAAATTTTACGAGCAGTACTTC. Amino acid sequence: CASSSQGGKFYEQYF.

CDR3 coding DNA: TGTGCCAGCAGCCCGACTAGCGGGGGGGCTTACAATGAGCAGTTCTTC. Amino acid sequence: CASSPTSGGAYNEQFF. The V call is TRBV4-2, the J call TRBJ2-1; TRBD2 aligns across 14 bases. The CDR3 extends over 16 amino acids. Germline loops: CDR1 LGHNA, CDR2 YNFKEQ. Trimming cost V 4 bases and J 4 bases; bases outside gene matches: 3.

This chain joins TRBV27 and TRBJ2-7; tentative D call: TRBD1 (6 bases). This CDR3 is built from 17 residues. V was trimmed by 2 bases and J by 0 bases, leaving 17 bases between them. Germline V gene data show CDR1 as MNHEY and CDR2 as SMNVEV (reference sequence). This CDR3 reads CASSLLGTLTLSYEQYF. DNA for the CDR3: TGTGCCAGCAGTTTACTCGGGACACTTACTCTCTCCTACGAGCAGTACTTC.

The rearrangement joins TRBV6-5 to TRBJ2-7; D is possibly TRBD1 (5 bases). V was clipped by 2 bases and J by 2 bases, with 7 bases between them. Germline V gene data show CDR1 as MNHEY and CDR2 as SVGAGI. The length of the CDR3 is 13 residues. The CDR3 nucleotides read TGTGCCAGCAGTTACGGGGCAGCCTACGAGCAGTACTTC. It is translated as CASSYGAAYEQYF.

The count of this clone is one. The CDR3: CAISETKGNTIYF. The DNA for the CDR3 is TGTGCCATCAGTGAGACAAAGGGAAACACCATATATTTT. V is TRBV10-3 and J is TRBJ1-3, with D unresolved. The CDR3 has 13 residues. V lost 2 bases and J lost 4, with 6 bases in between. CDR1 and CDR2 from the germline V gene are ENHRY and SYGVKD.

Only one count was recorded for this clone. The chain carries TRBV29-1 and TRBJ1-6; D unresolved. The germline V gene encodes CDR1 SQVTM and CDR2 ANQGSEA. The V gene lost 7 bases and the J gene lost 14 bases, with 21 bases spanning the gap. The CDR3 extends over 13 amino acids. The CDR3 DNA reads TGCAGCGCCCTCGGAGACTCACGAGAGGCCCTCCACTTT. Its protein product is CSALGDSREALHF.

The chain uses TRBV15 and TRBJ2-3; unclear D gene. V was shortened by 1 base and J by 6 bases, with 17 bases between the two germline ends. CDR1 is LNHNV, CDR2 YYDKDF, per germline (reference sequence). The length of the CDR3 is 16 residues. This CDR3 is CATSRGLGPSEDTQYF. For the CDR3, the DNA is TGTGCCACCAGCAGAGGGCTTGGGCCAAGTGAGGATACGCAGTATTTT. The full variable domain, with the rest looked up from reference TRBV15 and TRBJ2-3, is DAMVIQNPRYQVTQFGKPVTLSCSQTLNHNVMYWYQQKSSQAPKLLFHYYDKDFNNEADTPDNFQSRRPNTSFCFLDIRSPGLGDTAMYLCATSRGLGPSEDTQYFGPGTRLTVL.

This chain joins TRBV13 and TRBJ2-7; D is undetermined. CDR3 length equals 17 residues. CDR1 and CDR2 from the germline V gene are PRHDT and FYEKMQ (reference sequence). V was shortened by 2 bases and J by 0 bases, with 17 bases between the two germline ends. The CDR3 is CASSLLGRLPSSYEQYF. As DNA, the CDR3 is TGTGCCAGCAGCTTATTAGGTCGACTCCCAAGCTCCTACGAGCAGTACTTC.

The V gene is TRBV6-1, the J gene TRBJ1-4; TRBD1 is a possible D gene (6 bases). The CDR3 loop spans 17 amino acids. V was cut by 3 bases and J by 4 bases, with 18 bases left in between. Germline V gives CDR1 MNHNS, CDR2 SASEGT. This CDR3 reads CASSDMIFRGHNEKLFF. CDR3 coding DNA: TGTGCCAGCAGTGACATGATTTTCCGGGGACATAATGAAAAACTGTTTTTT.

The gene calls are TRBV7-2 and TRBJ1-1; no clear D. This CDR3 has 13 amino acids. V shed 5 bases and J shed 2 bases, with 9 bases lying between them. Germline values: CDR1 SGHTA, CDR2 FQGNSA. The CDR3 DNA follows: TGTGCCAGCAGCCAAGGCGGCAACACTGAAGCTTTCTTT. It encodes CASSQGGNTEAFF. The entire variable domain, with the rest obtained from reference TRBV7-2 and TRBJ1-1, is as follows: GAGVSQSPSNKVTEKGKDVELRCDPISGHTALYWYRQSLGQGLEFLIYFQGNSAPDKSGLPSDRFSAERTGGSVSTLTIQRTQQEDSAVYLCASSQGGNTEAFFGQGTRLTVV.

The gene calls are TRBV10-3 and TRBJ1-1, with 8 bases matching TRBD1. The CDR3 runs to 12 residues. The V and J ends lost 10 bases and 3 bases, in that order; junction bases with no gene match: 4. Germline lookup yields CDR1 ENHRY and CDR2 SYGVKD. The CDR3 region is CASDRGDTEAFF. The CDR3 DNA follows: TGTGCCAGCGACAGGGGTGACACTGAAGCTTTCTTT.

The chain couples TRBV12-5 to TRBJ1-5; 9 bases align to TRBD1. Looked up from germline, CDR1 is LGHNT and CDR2 is FRNRAP. The CDR3 runs to 19 residues. V shed 2 bases and J 0 bases; nucleotides not matched to a gene: 11. CDR3 region: CASGLSSGTGLNSNQPQHF. The CDR3 nucleotides read TGTGCTAGTGGTTTGTCATCCGGGACAGGGCTGAATAGCAATCAGCCCCAGCATTTT.

The chain carries TRBV9 and TRBJ1-2; weak D call: TRBD1 (6 bases). Germline CDR1 reads SGDLS; CDR2 reads YYNGEE. This CDR3 is built from 15 residues. Trimming removed 4 bases from V and 3 bases from J, with 16 bases in between. CDR3 in amino acids: CASSRVQGNDYGYTF. In nucleotides, the CDR3 is TGTGCCAGCAGCCGGGTACAGGGAAACGACTATGGCTACACCTTC.

This clone appeared a single time. The chain carries TRBV4-2 and TRBJ2-2, with 13 bases aligning to TRBD2. The V segment lost 1 base and the J segment 6 bases; nucleotides outside the gene matches: 8. This CDR3 has 18 amino acids. CDR1 and CDR2 from the germline V gene are LGHNA and YNFKEQ. For the CDR3, the DNA is TGTGCCAGCAGCCAAGTGACTAGCGGGGGGCTCGGAGCCGGGGAGCTGTTTTTT. Its translation is CASSQVTSGGLGAGELFF.

The chain joins TRBV5-1 to TRBJ1-1; D call uncertain. With 4 bases removed from V and 3 bases from J, the gap between germline ends came to 13 bases. This CDR3 has 14 amino acids. Germline V gene data show CDR1 as SGHRS and CDR2 as YFSETQ. The CDR3 here is CASSLSALDTEAFF. The CDR3 DNA sequence: TGCGCCAGCAGCCTGTCCGCGTTGGACACTGAAGCTTTCTTT.